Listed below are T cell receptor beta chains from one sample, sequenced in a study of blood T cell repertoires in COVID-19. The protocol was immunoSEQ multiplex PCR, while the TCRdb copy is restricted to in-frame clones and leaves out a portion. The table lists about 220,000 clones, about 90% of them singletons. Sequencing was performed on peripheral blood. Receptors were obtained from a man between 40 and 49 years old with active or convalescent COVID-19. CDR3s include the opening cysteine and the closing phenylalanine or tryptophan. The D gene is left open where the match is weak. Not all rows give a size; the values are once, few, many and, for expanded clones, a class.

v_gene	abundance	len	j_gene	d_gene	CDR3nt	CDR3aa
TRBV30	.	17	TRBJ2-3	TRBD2	TGTGCCTGGAGTCCCCTGAGGTGCGGGAGGAATCCAGATACGCAGTATTTT	CAWSPLRCGRNPDTQYF
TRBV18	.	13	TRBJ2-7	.	TGTGCCAGCTCACCCAATCAAAACGGCGAGCAGTACTTC	CASSPNQNGEQYF
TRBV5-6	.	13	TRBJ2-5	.	TGTGCCAGCACCCCGGTGGACCAAGAGACCCAGTACTTC	CASTPVDQETQYF
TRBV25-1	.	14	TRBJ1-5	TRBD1	TGTGCCAGCAGTGAACGACAGGGAGGCCAGCCCCAGCATTTT	CASSERQGGQPQHF
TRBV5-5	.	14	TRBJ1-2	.	TGTGCCAGCAGCTCAACGGGGGCTAACTATGGCTACACCTTC	CASSSTGANYGYTF
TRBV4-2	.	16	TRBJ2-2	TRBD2	TGTGCCAGCAGCCAGGCTAGCGGGGGGGCTGTCGGGGAGCTGTTTTTT	CASSQASGGAVGELFF
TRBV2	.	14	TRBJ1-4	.	TGTGCCAGCAAGGAGGGGCTCGTGGGGGAAAAACTGTTTTTT	CASKEGLVGEKLFF
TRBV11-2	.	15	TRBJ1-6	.	TGTGCCAGCAGCGCCGGGCCTGGGAGCAATTCACCCCTCCACTTT	CASSAGPGSNSPLHF
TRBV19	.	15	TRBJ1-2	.	TGTGCCAGTAGTCCACGGACAGACTTTAACTATGGCTACACCTTC	CASSPRTDFNYGYTF
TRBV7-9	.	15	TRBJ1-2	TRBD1	TGTGCCAGCAGCTCGCTCTCGGGACAGCTCTATGGCTACACCTTC	CASSSLSGQLYGYTF
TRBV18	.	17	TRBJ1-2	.	TGTGCCAGCTCACCTCTTCCAGGGGACGGCCTTAACTATGGCTACACCTTC	CASSPLPGDGLNYGYTF
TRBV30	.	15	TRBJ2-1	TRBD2	TGTGCCTGGAGTGTACCCTGGGGGGGATACAATGAGCAGTTCTTC	CAWSVPWGGYNEQFF
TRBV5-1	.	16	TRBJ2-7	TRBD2	TGCGCCAGCAGCTTTGGGGCGCGGGAGGGCCCCTACGAGCAGTACTTC	CASSFGAREGPYEQYF
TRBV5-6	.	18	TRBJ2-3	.	TGTGCCAGCAGCTTGGAAGGTCCACAGGGCTATCGCACAGATACGCAGTATTTT	CASSLEGPQGYRTDTQYF
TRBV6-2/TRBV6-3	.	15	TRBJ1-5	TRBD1	TGTGCCAGCAGTTACTCGAGACAGGGAGGTCAGCCCCAGCATTTT	CASSYSRQGGQPQHF
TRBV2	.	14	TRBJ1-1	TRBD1	TGTGCCAGCAGTGGGAGGACAGGGGCTCCTGAAGCTTTCTTT	CASSGRTGAPEAFF
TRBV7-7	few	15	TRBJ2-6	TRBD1	TGTGCTAGCAGCCTGGACAGGTCTGGGGCCAACGTCCTGACTTTC	CASSLDRSGANVLTF
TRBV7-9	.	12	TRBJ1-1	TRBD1	TGTGCCAGCAGCCCCCGGACAGGCATAGCTTTCTTT	CASSPRTGIAFF
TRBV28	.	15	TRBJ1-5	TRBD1	TGTGCCAGCACCCGGGACAGACTAAGCAATCAGCCCCAGCATTTT	CASTRDRLSNQPQHF
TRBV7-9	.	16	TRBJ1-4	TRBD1	TGTGCCAGCAGCTTCAGACAGGGACGAACTAATGAAAAACTGTTTTTT	CASSFRQGRTNEKLFF
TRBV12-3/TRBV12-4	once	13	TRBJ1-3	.	TGTGCCAGCAGCCCCTCCTCTGGAAACACCATATATTTT	CASSPSSGNTIYF
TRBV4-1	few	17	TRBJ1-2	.	TGCGCCAGCAGCCAGACCCAAAACAGGGTTTTAAACTATGGCTACACCTTC	CASSQTQNRVLNYGYTF
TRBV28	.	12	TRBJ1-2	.	.	CASSTSTDPNTF
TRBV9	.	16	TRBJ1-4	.	TGTGCCAGCAGCGTTGAAGGCAGGCAGGGGATCGAAAAACTGTTTTTT	CASSVEGRQGIEKLFF
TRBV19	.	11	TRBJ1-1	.	TGTGCCAGTTCAGGGAACACTGAAGCTTTCTTT	CASSGNTEAFF
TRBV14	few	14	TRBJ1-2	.	TGTGCCAGCAGCCAAGATGGAGGGGCGGATGGCTACACCTTC	CASSQDGGADGYTF
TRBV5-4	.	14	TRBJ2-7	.	TGTGCCAGCAGCTTGGCGGCGGACAGAAGAGAGCAGTACTTC	CASSLAADRREQYF
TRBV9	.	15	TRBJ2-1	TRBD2	TGTGCCAGCAGCCCAAGCGGGGGGGCCTACAATGAGCAGTTCTTC	CASSPSGGAYNEQFF